The text below deals with one T cell receptor (beta chain). This CDR3 has 13 amino acids. V was pared by 5 bases and J by 2 bases, with 10 bases between. Looked up from germline, CDR1 is MNHEY and CDR2 is SMNVEV (reference sequence). This sample is part of a study of blood T cell repertoires in COVID-19. The wider study: Sites across the United States, Italy and Spain contributed samples from acute and convalescent COVID-19.

Sequencing used immunoSEQ multiplex PCR; TCRdb keeps in-frame clones, though not all of them. The sample yields about 380,000 clones, approximately 77% seen once. This receptor was identified in a human donor with acute or convalescent COVID-19. The donor label of this sample is uncertain. This rearrangement joins TRBV27 to TRBJ2-7; possibly TRBD2 for D (5 bases). Sequencing used peripheral blood. This chain's CDR3 is CASSMGATYEQYF. The CDR3 nucleotides are TGTGCCAGCAGTATGGGAGCAACCTACGAGCAGTACTTC.